A single sample gave rise to the 22 T cell receptor beta chains below, sequenced in a study of blood T cell repertoires in COVID-19 (dated by TCRdb to the early 2020s). The library was made by the immunoSEQ multiplex PCR assay. The table was pulled from immuneACCESS by TCRdb, which kept in-frame rearrangements only. Such tables lose some clones; where checked, under half of the loss comes from unresolved V genes, and the rest has no known cause. The sample table shows 150,000 to 200,000 clones, and about 88% are seen once. The ten largest clonotypes hold 1.9% of the sample. The sample was peripheral blood. The receptors shown here come from a man between 18 and 35 years old who had recovered from COVID-19.

The count of this clone is one. The J gene is TRBJ1-1, the V gene TRBV28, with TRBD1 matching over 9 bases. The CDR3 runs 14 residues. CDR1 MDHEN and CDR2 SYDVKM come from the germline V gene. Losses at the gene ends were 3 bases for V and 5 bases for J; bases not matched to a gene: 4. The CDR3 nucleotides are TGTGCCAGCAGTTTTGGGACAGGGCGAACTGAAGCTTTCTTT. Translating it yields CASSFGTGRTEAFF. Drawing the rest from reference TRBV28 and TRBJ1-1, the complete variable domain is DVKVTQSSRYLVKRTGEKVFLECVQDMDHENMFWYRQDPGLGLRLIYFSYDVKMKEKGDIPEGYSVSREKKERFSLILESASTNQTSMYLCASSFGTGRTEAFFGQGTRLTVV.

This sequence joins TRBV5-4 and TRBJ1-1; tentative D call: TRBD1 (6 bases). The length of the CDR3 is 14 residues. Germline assignment: CDR1 SGHNT and CDR2 YYREEE (reference sequence). V lost 4 bases and J lost 4, with 14 bases in between. CDR3 amino acids: CASSPTGFGTEAFF. The CDR3 nucleotides read TGTGCCAGCAGCCCCACAGGGTTTGGCACTGAAGCTTTCTTT.

The chain uses TRBV5-4 and TRBJ1-1, with a weak D call TRBD1 (6 bases). Trimming stripped 7 bases from V and 13 bases from J, with 17 bases between. CDR3 length equals 11 residues. Germline loops: CDR1 SGHNT, CDR2 YYREEE (reference sequence). CDR3 loop: CASPEGGDVFF. CDR3 coding DNA: TGTGCCAGCCCCGAGGGGGGGGACGTTTTCTTT.

This clone was counted a few times. The chain links TRBV29-1 to TRBJ1-1; 7 bases are shared with TRBD1. Germline CDR1 and CDR2: SQVTM and ANQGSEA. The CDR3 totals 13 residues. V shed 6 bases and J 7 bases; nucleotides not matched to a gene: 11. Written as DNA, the CDR3 is TGCAGCGTCGTCGACGACAGGGCGAGTGAAGCTTTCTTT. It encodes CSVVDDRASEAFF.

This chain connects TRBV18 to TRBJ1-2; D might be TRBD1 (5 bases). From germline, CDR1 is KGHSH and CDR2 LQKENI. The CDR3 extends over 13 amino acids. Trimming took 6 bases from V and 2 from J, leaving 10 bases between them. CDR3: CASSRDSNYGYTF. The CDR3 DNA follows: TGTGCCAGCTCGCGGGACTCCAACTATGGCTACACCTTC.

The gene calls are TRBV28 and TRBJ2-5; TRBD1 might be the D (6 bases). Germline-derived CDR1 and CDR2 are MDHEN and SYDVKM. V was clipped by 2 bases and J by 2 bases, with 12 bases between them. The CDR3 loop spans 15 amino acids. The CDR3 is CASSLQGQSQETQYF. The CDR3 DNA is TGTGCCAGCAGTTTACAGGGACAAAGTCAAGAGACCCAGTACTTC. Looking up the rest from reference TRBV28 and TRBJ2-5 gives the full variable domain: DVKVTQSSRYLVKRTGEKVFLECVQDMDHENMFWYRQDPGLGLRLIYFSYDVKMKEKGDIPEGYSVSREKKERFSLILESASTNQTSMYLCASSLQGQSQETQYFGPGTRLLVL.

The chain carries TRBV19 and TRBJ2-7; 9 bases fit TRBD2. The V and J ends lost 6 bases and 0 bases, in that order; junction bases with no gene match: 15. CDR1 and CDR2 (germline): LNHDA, SQIVND (reference sequence). This CDR3 is built from 18 residues. The CDR3 bases are TGTGCCAGTAGCGGTCGAAGCGGGAGGATGGGTGTCTCCTACGAGCAGTACTTC. Translated, it gives CASSGRSGRMGVSYEQYF.

This clone was seen just once. The V and J genes are TRBV29-1 and TRBJ2-3; D possibly corresponds to TRBD1 (5 bases). V gave up 3 bases and J gave up 0 bases, with 10 bases separating them. CDR3 length: 14 amino acids. Germline V gene lookup returns CDR1 SQVTM and CDR2 ANQGSEA. The CDR3 spells CSVDWGTSTDTQYF. CDR3 bases: TGCAGCGTTGATTGGGGCACTAGCACAGATACGCAGTATTTT.

This chain joins TRBV5-1 and TRBJ2-1; D might be TRBD1 (5 bases). Germline V gene lookup returns CDR1 SGHRS and CDR2 YFSETQ. Trimming removed 0 bases from V and 16 bases from J, with 17 bases in between. The CDR3 sequence is 13 residues long. CDR3 sequence: CASSLAPQGYLFF. The CDR3 bases are TGCGCCAGCAGCTTGGCGCCCCAGGGTTATCTTTTCTTC.

This chain connects TRBV20-1 to TRBJ2-7; 11 nucleotides align to TRBD2. This CDR3 is 15 amino acids long. Germline trimming cut 3 bases from V and 0 bases from J; bases unmatched to any gene: 4. Germline V gene lookup returns CDR1 DFQATT and CDR2 SNEGSKA (reference sequence). CDR3 sequence reads: CSASSLAGGSYEQYF. CDR3 in DNA: TGCAGTGCTAGTAGTCTAGCGGGAGGCTCCTACGAGCAGTACTTC.

V is TRBV6-5 and J is TRBJ1-1; 7 nucleotides line up with TRBD1. Germline values: CDR1 MNHEY, CDR2 SVGAGI. The J segment lost 10 bases and the V segment lost 0 bases, leaving 14 bases of the junction unmatched. This CDR3 is built from 16 residues. The CDR3 is CASSYSTQGRAIGAFF. The CDR3, as DNA: TGTGCCAGCAGTTACTCCACACAGGGGCGGGCGATCGGAGCTTTCTTT.

The chain uses TRBV30 and TRBJ2-3; D ambiguous. The CDR3 length is 12 residues. CDR1 is GTSNPN, CDR2 SVGIG, per germline (reference sequence). Deletions cut 3 bases from V and 1 base from J, with 5 bases between. CDR3 bases: TGTGCCTGGAGCCTTCGCACAGATACGCAGTATTTT. It is translated as CAWSLRTDTQYF.

V is TRBV28 and J is TRBJ2-7; unclear D gene. Germline V gene data show CDR1 as MDHEN and CDR2 as SYDVKM. Trimming removed 6 bases from V and 0 bases from J, with 12 bases in between. The CDR3 covers 14 residues. The CDR3 nucleotides read TGTGCCAGCAGCCAGTCTCCTTACTCCTACGAGCAGTACTTC. The encoded protein is CASSQSPYSYEQYF.

CDR3 bases: TGTGCCAGCAGCCCGAAGCGGGATCCCGGATACGAGCAGTACTTC. Its translation: CASSPKRDPGYEQYF. The chain combines TRBV7-9 with TRBJ2-7; 7 bases align to TRBD2. CDR3 length: 15 amino acids. The V gene's germline CDR1 is SEHNR and CDR2 FQNEAQ (reference sequence). V lost 5 bases to trimming and J lost 4 bases; unmatched junction nucleotides: 11.

The rearrangement links TRBV7-2 to TRBJ2-2; D gene uncertain. CDR1 is SGHTA, CDR2 FQGNSA, per germline. Deletions cut 10 bases from V and 5 bases from J, with 14 bases between. The CDR3 is 13 amino acids. The CDR3 DNA sequence: TGTGCCACCCTCCCCCTCACAACCGGGGAGCTGTTTTTT. The encoded protein is CATLPLTTGELFF.

V usage is TRBV7-9 and J usage is TRBJ1-6; 7 bases are shared with TRBD1. Germline trimming cut 4 bases from V and 8 bases from J; bases unmatched to any gene: 14. This CDR3 spans 17 amino acids. CDR1 is SEHNR, CDR2 FQNEAQ, per germline (reference sequence). CDR3 sequence (DNA): TGTGCCAGCAGCTCCGCCCCCGGGACAGCGAGGGATTCACCCCTCCACTTT. Its protein product is CASSSAPGTARDSPLHF.

This chain connects TRBV6-2 or TRBV6-3 to TRBJ2-7, with 9 bases aligning to TRBD1. The CDR3 extends over 14 amino acids. The V gene end was trimmed by 5 bases and the J gene end by 2 bases; junction bases not matched to a gene: 4. In germline, CDR1 is MNHEY, CDR2 SVGEGT. CDR3: CASSGTGRTYEQYF. As DNA, the CDR3 is TGTGCCAGCAGTGGGACAGGGAGAACCTACGAGCAGTACTTC.

Of note for this clone: This specimen includes other DNA sequences encoding the same CDR3. V is TRBV29-1 and J is TRBJ1-3; D is unclear. The V gene lost 4 bases and the J gene lost 4 bases, with 8 bases spanning the gap. The CDR3 sequence is 12 residues long. Germline CDR1 and CDR2: SQVTM and ANQGSEA. The CDR3 nucleotides read TGCAGCGTTGGGACGGGAGGAAACACCATATATTTT. Translating gives CSVGTGGNTIYF.

This chain connects TRBV4-3 to TRBJ1-6; a weak D match, TRBD1 (6 bases). Per the germline V gene, CDR1 is LGHNA and CDR2 is YSLEER. The CDR3 is 16 amino acids. The V end was cut by 2 bases, the J end by 7 bases, with 15 bases between. CDR3 coding DNA: TGCGCCAGCAGCCAACAAGGGACATACGGGAATTCACCCCTCCACTTT. Its translation: CASSQQGTYGNSPLHF.

V gene TRBV4-3 combines with J gene TRBJ2-1; TRBD2 matches 7 bases. Per the germline V gene, CDR1 is LGHNA and CDR2 is YSLEER. The CDR3 is made up of 14 amino acids. V dropped 1 base and J dropped 10; count of bases not matched to a gene: 7. CDR3 loop: CASSQGHLAEEQFF. In DNA, the CDR3 is TGCGCCAGCAGCCAAGGCCACCTAGCGGAAGAGCAGTTCTTC.

This clone was picked up one time. The chain combines TRBV5-4 with TRBJ2-3, with a tentative D call TRBD2 (6 bases). V lost 0 bases and J 3 bases, leaving 11 bases between the germline ends. This CDR3 spans 15 amino acids. The germline V gene encodes CDR1 SGHNT and CDR2 YYREEE (reference sequence). The CDR3 is CASSLGGGLTDTQYF. CDR3 DNA sequence: TGTGCCAGCAGCTTGGGGGGAGGCTTGACAGATACGCAGTATTTT.

The rearrangement joins TRBV29-1 to TRBJ2-3, with 7 bases identical to TRBD2. Germline CDR1 reads SQVTM; CDR2 reads ANQGSEA. CDR3 length: 12 amino acids. With V trimmed by 7 bases and J by 6 bases, 7 bases remained unmatched. CDR3 in amino acids: CSAHSGGDTQYF. The CDR3 region has the DNA TGCAGCGCCCACTCCGGGGGGGATACGCAGTATTTT.